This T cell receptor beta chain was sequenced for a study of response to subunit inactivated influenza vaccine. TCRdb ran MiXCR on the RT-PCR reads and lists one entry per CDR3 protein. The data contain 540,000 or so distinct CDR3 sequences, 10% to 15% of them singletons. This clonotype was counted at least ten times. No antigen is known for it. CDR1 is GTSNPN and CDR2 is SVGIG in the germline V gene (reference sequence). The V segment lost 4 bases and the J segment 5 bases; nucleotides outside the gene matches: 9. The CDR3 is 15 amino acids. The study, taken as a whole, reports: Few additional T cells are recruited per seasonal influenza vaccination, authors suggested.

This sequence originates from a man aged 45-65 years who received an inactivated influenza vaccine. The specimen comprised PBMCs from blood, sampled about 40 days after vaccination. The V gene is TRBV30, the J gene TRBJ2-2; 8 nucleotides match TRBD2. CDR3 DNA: TGTGCCTGGAATCTGAACGGGGGGGCGACCGGGGAGCTGTTTTTT. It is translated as CAWNLNGGATGELFF.